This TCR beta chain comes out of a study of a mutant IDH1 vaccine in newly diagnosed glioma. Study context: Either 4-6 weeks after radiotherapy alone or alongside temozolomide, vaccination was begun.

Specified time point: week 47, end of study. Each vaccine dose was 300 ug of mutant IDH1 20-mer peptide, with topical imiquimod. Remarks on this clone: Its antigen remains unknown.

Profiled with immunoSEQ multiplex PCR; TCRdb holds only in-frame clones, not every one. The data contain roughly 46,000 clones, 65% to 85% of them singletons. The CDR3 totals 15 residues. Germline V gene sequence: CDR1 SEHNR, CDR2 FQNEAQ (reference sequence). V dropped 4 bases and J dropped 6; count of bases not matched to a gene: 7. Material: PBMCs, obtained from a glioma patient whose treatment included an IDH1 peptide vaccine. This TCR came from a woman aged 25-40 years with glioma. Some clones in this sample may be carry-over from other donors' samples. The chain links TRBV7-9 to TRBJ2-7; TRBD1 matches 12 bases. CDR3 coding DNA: TGTGCCAGCAGCTCTCAGGGGGACAGGGGGCCCGAGCAGTACTTC. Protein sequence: CASSSQGDRGPEQYF.